The clone carrying this T cell receptor (beta chain) was detected only a few times. Trimming left V 0 bases short and J 0 bases short, with 9 bases between. The CDR3 totals 17 residues. From germline, CDR1 is MNHEY and CDR2 SVGEGT. TCRdb reprocessed the RT-PCR reads with MiXCR, giving one entry per CDR3 protein. The table includes fewer than 95,000 distinct CDR3 sequences, about 5% detected once. These data are taken from a study of patients and donors after allogeneic stem cell transplantation. The chain joins TRBV6-2 or TRBV6-3 to TRBJ1-6; D unclear. The receptor was derived from a human donor who was either an allogeneic HSCT recipient or a stem cell or donor lymphocyte infusion donor (not recorded which). It is not recorded whose cells these are; they may come from a transplant donor. The sample comprised blood, either unsorted or a sorted T cell fraction (not recorded which). CDR3 region: CASSYSTPSSYNSPLHF. As DNA, the CDR3 is TGTGCCAGCAGTTACTCGACCCCGAGCTCCTATAATTCACCCCTCCACTTT.